This T cell receptor beta chain was retrieved from a study of T cell responses to AZD1222 COVID-19 vaccine. Whole-study results and caveats: White British ancestry dominated among donors, who included more females, and clonal diversity was possibly underestimated.

CDR3 length equals 14 residues. Germline CDR1 and CDR2: WSHSY and SAAADI. V was cut by 3 bases and J by 0 bases, with 3 bases left in between. Worth noting for this clone: Its antigen is unidentified.

Profiling relied on immunoSEQ multiplex PCR, and the TCRdb table lists in-frame clones only, not all of them. The sample shows 90,000 to 95,000 clones, roughly 93% of them seen only once. Here the sequenced sample was peripheral blood, taken on day 0 of AZD1222 vaccination. This clonotype originated in an adult in good health. The chain links TRBV10-2 to TRBJ1-6; D unresolved. CDR3: CASSDTSYNSPLHF. CDR3 DNA: TGCGCCAGCAGTGACACCTCCTATAATTCACCCCTCCACTTT.